A single sample gave rise to the 32 T cell receptor beta chains below, sequenced in a study of vaccination effects on CD4 cells after COVID-19 (dated by TCRdb to between 2021 and 2022). Their antigens are not known. In the ViraFEST assay, PBMC were stimulated with viral peptide pools, and antigen-specific CD4+ T cell clonotypes were then identified by expansion using TCR sequencing. After approximately 11 days of culture, CD4+ T cells were isolated with the EasySep CD4+ T cell isolation kit. The protocol used for the library was the immunoSEQ multiplex PCR assay. TCRdb stores this immuneACCESS table with in-frame sequences only. Part of the clones is absent; in the studies checked, under half of the shortfall reflects unresolved V genes, and no reason is known for the rest. The sample data list 20,000 or so clones, and about three quarters of these were observed just once. The ten largest clones add up to approximately 12% of the sample.

Sequencing used CD4+ T cells from PBMCs cultured with HCoV-229E spike peptides, obtained before COVID-19 vaccination. What this sample's cell subset or site label stands for: HCoV-229E spike overlapping peptide pool stimulation. Every receptor here comes from a human donor who received a COVID-19 vaccine.

This clone was seen a single time. The J gene is TRBJ1-1, the V gene TRBV7-8, with D possibly being TRBD1 (5 bases). This CDR3 has 18 amino acids. Germline V lookup: CDR1 SGHVS, CDR2 FQNEAQ. V lost 1 base to trimming and J lost 0 bases, with 18 bases between them. CDR3 nucleotides: TGTGCCAGCAGCTTAGGTGGAGGGGCGCTGGTCGTGAACACTGAAGCTTTCTTT. Encoded protein: CASSLGGGALVVNTEAFF.

The J gene is TRBJ1-2, the V gene TRBV2; 8 bases are a match to TRBD1. Germline CDR1 is SNHLY and CDR2 is FYNNEI. The CDR3 runs 13 residues. The trim removed 5 bases at V and 6 bases at J, leaving 5 bases unmatched. CDR3 sequence reads: CASSYRGLDGYTF. The CDR3 DNA follows: TGTGCCAGCAGTTACAGGGGGTTGGATGGCTACACCTTC.

This chain links TRBV4-1 with TRBJ1-2; D is undetermined. Germline values: CDR1 MGHRA, CDR2 YSYEKL. The CDR3 has 14 amino acids. Trimming removed 0 bases at V and 8 bases at J, with 13 bases between. CDR3 amino acids: CASSQDVGIVGYTF. Here the CDR3 DNA reads TGCGCCAGCAGCCAAGACGTGGGGATAGTGGGCTACACCTTC.

The V call is TRBV3-1 (or the pseudogene TRBV3-2), the J call TRBJ1-4; D unresolved. The CDR3 contains 13 residues. The germline V gene encodes CDR1 LGHDT and CDR2 YNNKEL (reference sequence). V shed 1 base and J shed 7 bases, with 7 bases lying between them. CDR3 DNA sequence: TGTGCCAGCAGCCAAGTGGGCTTTGAAAAACTGTTTTTT. Translating it yields CASSQVGFEKLFF.

The chain joins TRBV4-1 to TRBJ2-5, with 7 bases matching TRBD1. The J segment lost 5 bases and the V segment lost 2 bases, leaving 8 bases of the junction unmatched. This CDR3 has 15 amino acids. The germline V gene encodes CDR1 MGHRA and CDR2 YSYEKL. The CDR3 DNA is TGCGCCAGCAGCCAACAACCCGGGACAGTGGAGACCCAGTACTTC. It specifies CASSQQPGTVETQYF.

The gene calls are TRBV9 and TRBJ2-1; TRBD2 matches 8 bases. Per the germline V gene, CDR1 is SGDLS and CDR2 is YYNGEE. The CDR3 is 15 amino acids. V shed 4 bases, J shed 4 bases, and the junction held 7 bases outside the gene matches. The CDR3 reads CASSLRGLGYNEQFF. The CDR3 coding sequence is TGTGCCAGCAGCCTCCGGGGACTAGGGTACAATGAGCAGTTCTTC.

V usage is TRBV29-1 and J usage is TRBJ2-3; TRBD2 might be the D (7 bases). Trimming removed 4 bases at V and 5 bases at J, with 16 bases between. CDR3 length: 14 residues. Per germline, CDR1 SQVTM and CDR2 ANQGSEA. Written as DNA, the CDR3 is TGCAGCGTTGCGGGTGGGGGGGCCATAGATACGCAGTATTTT. It is translated as CSVAGGGAIDTQYF.

The chain uses TRBV5-6 and TRBJ1-2; D is ambiguous. Germline V lookup: CDR1 SGHDT, CDR2 YYEEEE. Trimming left V 0 bases short and J 5 bases short, with 11 bases between. The CDR3 is 14 amino acids. CDR3: CASSLGLGVYGYTF. The CDR3 nucleotides are TGTGCCAGCAGCTTGGGATTGGGAGTATATGGCTACACCTTC. Combining the CDR3 with reference TRBV5-6 and TRBJ1-2 gives the whole variable domain DAGVTQSPTHLIKTRGQQVTLRCSPKSGHDTVSWYQQALGQGPQFIFQYYEEEERQRGNFPDRFSGHQFPNYSSELNVNALLLGDSALYLCASSLGLGVYGYTFGSGTRLTVV.

This clone was observed a single time. This chain connects TRBV6-5 to TRBJ1-1, with a possible D match to TRBD1 (6 bases). The CDR3 runs 14 residues. The V gene's germline CDR1 is MNHEY and CDR2 SVGAGI. V lost 6 bases and J lost 0, with 11 bases in between. This chain's CDR3 is CASSQQGLNTEAFF. CDR3 nucleotides: TGTGCCAGCAGCCAACAGGGTTTGAACACTGAAGCTTTCTTT.

The V gene is TRBV5-4, the J gene TRBJ2-7; D uncertain. Trimming took 6 bases from V and 3 from J, leaving 16 bases between them. The germline gives CDR1 SGHNT, CDR2 YYREEE (reference sequence). The CDR3 sequence is 14 residues long. The chain's CDR3 is CASTRSPQNYEQYF. The CDR3 DNA sequence: TGTGCCAGCACCCGCTCGCCACAGAACTACGAGCAGTACTTC.

The V call is TRBV18, the J call TRBJ2-3; D gene uncertain. The V gene's germline CDR1 is KGHSH and CDR2 LQKENI. V lost 0 bases and J 2 bases, leaving 3 bases between the germline ends. The CDR3 has 13 residues. In nucleotides, the CDR3 is TGTGCCAGCTCACCACCGTACACAGATACGCAGTATTTT. This translates into CASSPPYTDTQYF. The variable domain in full, completed from reference TRBV18 and TRBJ2-3, reads NAGVMQNPRHLVRRRGQEARLRCSPMKGHSHVYWYRQLPEEGLKFMVYLQKENIIDESGMPKERFSAEFPKEGPSILRIQQVVRGDSAAYFCASSPPYTDTQYFGPGTRLTVL.

This clone has more than one count but fewer than ten. This chain connects TRBV4-1 to TRBJ1-2; D may be TRBD1 (5 bases). Germline values: CDR1 MGHRA, CDR2 YSYEKL. There are 16 residues in the CDR3. V lost 4 bases and J lost 5, with 20 bases in between. The DNA of the CDR3 is TGCGCCAGCAGCCCAGCCGGGACGGCAAGGGTATATGGCTACACCTTC. This translates into CASSPAGTARVYGYTF.

A few counts support this clone. This sequence joins TRBV6-5 and TRBJ1-5, with a weak D call TRBD1 (5 bases). The V gene lost 5 bases and the J gene lost 0 bases, with 8 bases spanning the gap. Germline-derived CDR1 and CDR2 are MNHEY and SVGAGI. The CDR3 length is 14 residues. The chain's CDR3 is CASSRGNSNQPQHF. Written as DNA, the CDR3 is TGTGCCAGCAGTCGGGGCAATAGCAATCAGCCCCAGCATTTT.

The gene calls are TRBV27 and TRBJ2-1; 11 nucleotides agree with TRBD2. This CDR3 has 17 amino acids. Germline values: CDR1 MNHEY, CDR2 SMNVEV (reference sequence). V shed 3 bases and J 6 bases; nucleotides not matched to a gene: 10. The chain's CDR3 is CASSFNSGRAFSNEQFF. The CDR3 DNA is TGTGCCAGCAGTTTCAATAGCGGGAGGGCCTTTTCCAATGAGCAGTTCTTC.

The CDR3 DNA reads TGTGCCAGCAGCTTAGGACTAGCTAGGGGCGGGGAGACCCAGTACTTC. It specifies CASSLGLARGGETQYF. The chain recombines TRBV7-7 with TRBJ2-5, with 7 bases that match TRBD2. Per germline, CDR1 SSHAT and CDR2 FNYEAQ (reference sequence). The CDR3 has 16 amino acids. V trimming: 1 base; J trimming: 5 bases; junction bases outside the gene matches: 10.

The CDR3 region is CASSLLSGTGNQPQHF. CDR3 in DNA: TGTGCCAGCAGCTTGCTAAGTGGGACAGGGAATCAGCCCCAGCATTTT. This chain links TRBV5-6 with TRBJ1-5; 9 bases map to TRBD1. J was trimmed by 4 bases and V by 1 base; bases with no gene match: 6. Germline lookup yields CDR1 SGHDT and CDR2 YYEEEE. The CDR3 is 16 residues long.

V usage is TRBV10-1 and J usage is TRBJ1-3, with no clear D. This CDR3 comprises 13 residues. Germline CDR1 WNHNN, CDR2 SYGVQD (reference sequence). V lost 5 bases and J lost 5, with 10 bases in between. CDR3 sequence: CASSLEGRNTIYF. In DNA form, the CDR3 reads TGCGCCAGCAGTTTGGAGGGCAGAAACACCATATATTTT.

The chain couples TRBV2 to TRBJ1-4; no definite D call. V lost 2 bases and J lost 6, with 1 base in between. Germline CDR1 is SNHLY and CDR2 is FYNNEI. This CDR3 is built from 11 residues. The CDR3 is CASSEHEKLFF. The CDR3, as DNA: TGTGCCAGCAGTGAACATGAAAAACTGTTTTTT.

The CDR3 coding sequence is TGTGCCATCAGTGAAACGACAGCAACAGTCTATGGCTACACCTTC. Translating it yields CAISETTATVYGYTF. The chain combines TRBV10-3 with TRBJ1-2; D is perhaps TRBD1 (5 bases). Germline V gene lookup returns CDR1 ENHRY and CDR2 SYGVKD. The V end was cut by 3 bases, the J end by 4 bases, with 15 bases between. CDR3 size: 15 residues.

This clone was detected only once. The chain links TRBV9 to TRBJ2-1; 14 bases match TRBD2. J lost 0 bases, V lost 4 bases, and 6 bases had no gene match. Germline assignment: CDR1 SGDLS and CDR2 YYNGEE. The CDR3 loop spans 18 amino acids. The CDR3 spells CASSPRLAGGSSYNEQFF. CDR3 nucleotides: TGTGCCAGCAGCCCAAGACTAGCGGGAGGGAGCTCCTACAATGAGCAGTTCTTC.

The CDR3 region has the DNA TGTGCCAGCAGCGTAAGAGGGAAGGGGGCCGGGTCCGGGGAGCTGTTTTTT. Amino acids: CASSVRGKGAGSGELFF. This chain uses TRBV9 with TRBJ2-2; 7 bases agree with TRBD1. The junction had 12 bases not matched to a gene; V was cut back by 1 base and J by 6 bases. This CDR3 has 17 amino acids. CDR1 is SGDLS, CDR2 YYNGEE, per germline.

The genes are TRBV4-1 and TRBJ2-6, with D unresolved. The length of the CDR3 is 16 residues. Trimming took off 1 base at V and 2 bases at J, with 9 bases between the two ends. Germline V gene sequence: CDR1 MGHRA, CDR2 YSYEKL. The CDR3 region has the DNA TGCGCCAGCAGCCAAGTTGTCAGTGCTGGGGCCAACGTCCTGACTTTC. It specifies CASSQVVSAGANVLTF.

V and J are TRBV11-2 and TRBJ1-4, with D uncertain. V was clipped by 3 bases and J by 16 bases, with 18 bases between them. Looked up from germline, CDR1 is SGHAT and CDR2 is FQNNGV. The CDR3 contains 13 residues. CDR3 nucleotide sequence: TGTGCCAGCAGCTTGTCGGAAGGCACGACGGGGTTTTTT. It codes for CASSLSEGTTGFF.

The chain recombines TRBV6-5 with TRBJ1-5; the D is unclear. Germline V gene data show CDR1 as MNHEY and CDR2 as SVGAGI. The CDR3 length is 13 residues. Deletions cut 7 bases from V and 4 bases from J, with 11 bases between. CDR3: CASTEILNQPQHF. CDR3 nucleotide sequence: TGTGCCAGCACGGAGATCCTAAATCAGCCCCAGCATTTT.

V gene TRBV29-1 combines with J gene TRBJ2-7; either TRBD1 or TRBD2 may fit D (7 bases each). The germline V gene has CDR1 SQVTM and CDR2 ANQGSEA. Deletions cut 7 bases from V and 5 bases from J, with 18 bases between. This CDR3 has 13 residues. In DNA, the CDR3 is TGCAGCGCAGGGCCCCAGGGGGGGCACGAGCAGTACTTC. Translation: CSAGPQGGHEQYF.

V is TRBV2 and J is TRBJ2-7; TRBD1 matches 9 bases. The CDR3 totals 16 residues. The V segment lost 5 bases and the J segment 3 bases; nucleotides outside the gene matches: 11. Germline V gene sequence: CDR1 SNHLY, CDR2 FYNNEI. The CDR3 DNA reads TGTGCCAGCAGTCATACCGGGACAGGGCTTCACTACGAGCAGTACTTC. Translation: CASSHTGTGLHYEQYF.

The chain is built from TRBV20-1 and TRBJ2-7; 8 positions match TRBD1. CDR1 and CDR2 (germline): DFQATT, SNEGSKA (reference sequence). Unmatched junction bases numbered 9, after V lost 3 bases and J lost 5 bases. The CDR3 loop spans 14 amino acids. The CDR3 nucleotides are TGCAGTGCTAGTGGGACAGGAGAATTCGACGAGCAGTACTTC. This gives the protein CSASGTGEFDEQYF.

J is TRBJ1-4 and V is TRBV5-8, with D maybe TRBD1 (6 bases). Germline values: CDR1 SGHTS, CDR2 YDEGEE. Trimming took off 4 bases at V and 7 bases at J, with 14 bases between the two ends. The CDR3 length is 14 residues. DNA for the CDR3: TGTGCCAGCAGCACAGGGAATTACCTTGAAAAACTGTTTTTT. This gives the protein CASSTGNYLEKLFF.

The V call is TRBV18, the J call TRBJ1-2; weak D call: TRBD1 (6 bases). V dropped 3 bases and J dropped 4 bases, with 9 bases sitting between them. Looked up from germline, CDR1 is KGHSH and CDR2 is LQKENI. The CDR3 covers 13 residues. CDR3 nucleotides: TGTGCCAGCTCACCGGACAGTCGCTATGGCTACACCTTC. Residues: CASSPDSRYGYTF.

This rearrangement joins TRBV5-8 to TRBJ2-2; a weak D match, TRBD1 (6 bases). The germline CDR1 and CDR2 sequences are SGHTS and YDEGEE. With 0 bases removed from V and 5 bases from J, the gap between germline ends came to 20 bases. CDR3 length: 18 amino acids. The CDR3: CASSLVYTGRGWTGELFF. The CDR3 DNA is TGTGCCAGCAGCTTGGTCTATACAGGGAGAGGATGGACCGGGGAGCTGTTTTTT.

This clone was seen a single time. The J gene is TRBJ1-2, the V gene TRBV6-4; D possibly corresponds to TRBD1 (6 bases). Germline-derived CDR1 and CDR2 are MRHNA and SNTAGT. The CDR3 has 14 residues. The ends were cut back, 6 bases at V and 4 bases at J, with 15 bases in the middle. CDR3 sequence: CASSHGGAGYGYTF. The CDR3 bases are TGTGCCAGCAGCCACGGGGGGGCCGGCTATGGCTACACCTTC.

The rearrangement links TRBV5-4 to TRBJ1-4, with no clear D. The length of the CDR3 is 15 residues. CDR1 is SGHNT and CDR2 is YYREEE in the germline V gene (reference sequence). The V and J ends lost 3 bases and 0 bases respectively, with 9 bases between them. The CDR3 DNA follows: TGTGCCAGCAGCTCACCGGGCCCAACTAATGAAAAACTGTTTTTT. Its translation: CASSSPGPTNEKLFF.